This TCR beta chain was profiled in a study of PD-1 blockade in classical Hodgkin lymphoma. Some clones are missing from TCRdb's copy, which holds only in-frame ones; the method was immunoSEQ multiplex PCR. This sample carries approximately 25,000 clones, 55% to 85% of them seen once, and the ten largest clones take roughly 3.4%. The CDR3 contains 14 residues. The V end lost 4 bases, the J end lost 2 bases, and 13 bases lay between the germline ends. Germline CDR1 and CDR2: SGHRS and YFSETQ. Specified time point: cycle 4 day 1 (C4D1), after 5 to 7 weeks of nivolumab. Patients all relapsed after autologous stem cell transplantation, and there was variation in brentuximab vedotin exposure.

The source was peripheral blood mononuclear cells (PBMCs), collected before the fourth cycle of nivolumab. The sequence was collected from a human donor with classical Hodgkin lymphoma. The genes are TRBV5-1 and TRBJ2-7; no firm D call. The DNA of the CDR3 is TGCGCCAGCAGCATGCCGACGATACCCTACGAGCAGTACTTC. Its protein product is CASSMPTIPYEQYF. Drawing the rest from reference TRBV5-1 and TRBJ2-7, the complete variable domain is KAGVTQTPRYLIKTRGQQVTLSCSPISGHRSVSWYQQTPGQGLQFLFEYFSETQRNKGNFPGRFSGRQFSNSRSEMNVSTLELGDSALYLCASSMPTIPYEQYFGPGTRLTVT.